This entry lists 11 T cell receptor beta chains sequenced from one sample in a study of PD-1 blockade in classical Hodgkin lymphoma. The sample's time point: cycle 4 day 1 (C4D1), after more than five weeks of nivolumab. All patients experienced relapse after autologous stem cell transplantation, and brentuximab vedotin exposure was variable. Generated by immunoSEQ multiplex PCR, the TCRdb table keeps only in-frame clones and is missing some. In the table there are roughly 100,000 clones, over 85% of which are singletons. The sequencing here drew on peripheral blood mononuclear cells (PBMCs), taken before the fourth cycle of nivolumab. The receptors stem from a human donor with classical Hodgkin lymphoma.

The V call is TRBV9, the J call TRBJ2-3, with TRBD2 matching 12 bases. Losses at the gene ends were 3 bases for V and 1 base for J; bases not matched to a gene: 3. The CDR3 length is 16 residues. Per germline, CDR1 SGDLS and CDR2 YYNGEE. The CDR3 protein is CASSEGLAGGTDTQYF. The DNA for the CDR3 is TGTGCCAGCAGCGAGGGACTAGCGGGCGGCACAGATACGCAGTATTTT.

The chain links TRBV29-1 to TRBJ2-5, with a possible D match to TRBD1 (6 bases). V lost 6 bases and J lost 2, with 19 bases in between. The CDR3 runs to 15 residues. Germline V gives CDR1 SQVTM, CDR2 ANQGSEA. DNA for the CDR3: TGCAGCGTGGGAAAGTCAGGGGACAAACAAGAGACCCAGTACTTC. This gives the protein CSVGKSGDKQETQYF. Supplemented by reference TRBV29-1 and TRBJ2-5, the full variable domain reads SAVISQKPSRDICQRGTSLTIQCQVDSQVTMMFWYRQQPGQSLTLIATANQGSEATYESGFVIDKFPISRPNLTFSTLTVSNMSPEDSSIYLCSVGKSGDKQETQYFGPGTRLLVL.

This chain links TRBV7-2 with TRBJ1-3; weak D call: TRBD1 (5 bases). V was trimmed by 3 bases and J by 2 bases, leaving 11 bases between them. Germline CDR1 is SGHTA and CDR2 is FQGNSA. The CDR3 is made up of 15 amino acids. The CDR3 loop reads CASSFGGVAGNTIYF. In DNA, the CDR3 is TGTGCCAGCAGCTTTGGGGGGGTTGCTGGAAACACCATATATTTT.

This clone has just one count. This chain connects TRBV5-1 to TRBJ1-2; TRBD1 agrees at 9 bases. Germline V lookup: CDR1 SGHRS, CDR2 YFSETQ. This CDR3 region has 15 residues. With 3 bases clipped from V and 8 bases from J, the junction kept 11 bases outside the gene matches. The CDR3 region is CASSSLQGAREGYTF. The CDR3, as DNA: TGCGCCAGCAGCTCCCTACAGGGGGCGAGGGAGGGCTACACCTTC.

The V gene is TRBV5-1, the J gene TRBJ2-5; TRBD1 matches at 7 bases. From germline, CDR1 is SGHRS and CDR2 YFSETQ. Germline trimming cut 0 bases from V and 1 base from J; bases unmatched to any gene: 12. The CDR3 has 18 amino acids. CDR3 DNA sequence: TGCGCCAGCAGCTTGGAAATGATCCGGACAGGTGCCCAAGAGACCCAGTACTTC. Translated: CASSLEMIRTGAQETQYF.

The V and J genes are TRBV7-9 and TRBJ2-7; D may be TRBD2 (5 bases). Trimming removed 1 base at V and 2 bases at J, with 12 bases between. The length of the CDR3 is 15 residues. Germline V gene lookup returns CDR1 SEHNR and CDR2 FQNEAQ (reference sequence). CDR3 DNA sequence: TGTGCCAGCAGCTTAGGGACTCGTTCAACCTACGAGCAGTACTTC. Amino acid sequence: CASSLGTRSTYEQYF.

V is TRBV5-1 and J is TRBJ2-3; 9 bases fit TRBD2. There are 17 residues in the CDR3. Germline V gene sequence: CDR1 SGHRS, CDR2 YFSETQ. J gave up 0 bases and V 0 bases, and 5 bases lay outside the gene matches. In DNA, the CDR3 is TGCGCCAGCAGCTTGGGGCCTAGCGGGGTTAGCACAGATACGCAGTATTTT. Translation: CASSLGPSGVSTDTQYF.

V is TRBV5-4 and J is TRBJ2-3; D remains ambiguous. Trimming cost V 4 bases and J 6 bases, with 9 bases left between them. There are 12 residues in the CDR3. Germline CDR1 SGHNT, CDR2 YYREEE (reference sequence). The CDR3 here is CASSPLGDTQYF. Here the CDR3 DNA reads TGTGCCAGCAGCCCACTCGGGGATACGCAGTATTTT. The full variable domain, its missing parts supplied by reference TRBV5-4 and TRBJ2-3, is ETGVTQSPTHLIKTRGQQVTLRCSSQSGHNTVSWYQQALGQGPQFIFQYYREEENGRGNFPPRFSGLQFPNYSSELNVNALELDDSALYLCASSPLGDTQYFGPGTRLTVL.

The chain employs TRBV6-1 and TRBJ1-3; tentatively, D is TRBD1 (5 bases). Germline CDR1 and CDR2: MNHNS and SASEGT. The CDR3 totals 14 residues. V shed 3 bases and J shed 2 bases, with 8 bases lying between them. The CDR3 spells CASSEGQTGNTIYF. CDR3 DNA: TGTGCCAGCAGTGAGGGGCAGACTGGAAACACCATATATTTT.

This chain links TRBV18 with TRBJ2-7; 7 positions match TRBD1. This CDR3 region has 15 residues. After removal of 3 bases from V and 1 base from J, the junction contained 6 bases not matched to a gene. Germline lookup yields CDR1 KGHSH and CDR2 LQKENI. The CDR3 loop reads CASSPISRGSYEQYF. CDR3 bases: TGTGCCAGCTCACCCATTAGCAGGGGGTCCTACGAGCAGTACTTC.

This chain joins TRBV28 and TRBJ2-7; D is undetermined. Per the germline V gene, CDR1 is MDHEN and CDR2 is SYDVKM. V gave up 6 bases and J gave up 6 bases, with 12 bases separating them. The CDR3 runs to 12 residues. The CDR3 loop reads CASSPVPGEQYF. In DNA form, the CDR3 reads TGTGCCAGCAGCCCAGTCCCCGGCGAGCAGTACTTC.